The following is a T cell receptor (beta chain) sequence with its context. Its cognate antigen is unknown. One end of the junction is discordant with germline, which a read error may explain. The CDR3 length is 16 residues. The data derive from a study of identical twins. TCRdb fed the 5' RACE reads into MiXCR, producing one record per CDR3 protein. This table holds roughly 540,000 distinct CDR3 sequences, less than 25% found once. Study results and caveats: While abundant cord blood beta clonotypes carried fewer insertions, memory repertoires showed no such pattern.

These data also formed part of another study, on T cells expressing NK-cell markers. This second report adds: Dominant NKG2C+ clonotypes in a handful of donors made up roughly 1.0-7.0% of CD8+ T cells.

This TCR derives from a young woman in good health. Sequencing was done on a sample of CD4+ T cells sorted from blood. The chain employs TRBV12-3 or TRBV12-4 and TRBJ1-1; 7 bases are a match to TRBD1. CDR3 sequence (DNA): TGTGCCAGCGGGATGGACAGGTGGGAGACGAACACTGAAGTTTTCTTT. Its translation: CASGMDRWETNTEVFF.